The 14 T cell receptor beta chains given below trace back to one sample, sequenced in a study of cytomegalovirus exposure and HLA in healthy donors. PCR used 60 Vbeta primers and 13 Jbeta primers. Produced via immunoSEQ multiplex PCR; TCRdb's table is partial and in-frame only. This table has 97,000 or so clones, 70% to 90% appearing once. Sequencing was performed on PBMCs. All receptors derive from a man aged 35-49 years in good health and CMV-seronegative.

J is TRBJ2-5 and V is TRBV5-6; the D gene is possibly TRBD1 (5 bases). Trimming pared 3 bases from V and 5 bases from J, leaving 11 bases between. This CDR3 is built from 13 residues. Germline V gives CDR1 SGHDT, CDR2 YYEEEE. CDR3 DNA sequence: TGTGCCAGCAGCTCGGCAGGGCCCGAGACCCAGTACTTC. Translating it yields CASSSAGPETQYF.

The chain has TRBV9 and TRBJ1-2; 7 nucleotides line up with TRBD1. With V trimmed by 3 bases and J by 5 bases, 7 bases remained unmatched. The germline V gene has CDR1 SGDLS and CDR2 YYNGEE. The CDR3 spans 14 residues. In DNA form, the CDR3 reads TGTGCCAGCAGCGCAACCGGGACAGCTTATGGCTACACCTTC. Translated, it gives CASSATGTAYGYTF.

The rearrangement uses TRBV11-1 and TRBJ1-5; the D gene is possibly TRBD1 (5 bases). Germline V gene data show CDR1 as SGHAT and CDR2 as FQDESV (reference sequence). The CDR3 is made up of 13 amino acids. The germline V and J ends were trimmed by 3 bases and 7 bases, with 10 bases remaining between them. This chain's CDR3 is CASSLGPGQPQHF. The CDR3 bases are TGTGCCAGCAGCTTGGGGCCAGGACAGCCCCAGCATTTT.

This chain connects TRBV4-1 to TRBJ1-5; weak D call: TRBD1 (5 bases). V lost 4 bases and J lost 0, with 13 bases in between. CDR3 length: 16 residues. CDR1 MGHRA and CDR2 YSYEKL come from the germline V gene. Here the CDR3 DNA reads TGCGCCAGCAGCCGACTAGGGGATAATAGCAATCAGCCCCAGCATTTT. It codes for CASSRLGDNSNQPQHF.

CDR3 nucleotide sequence: TGTGCCAGTAGCCTCCTCACGGGACAGGGAAACAACGAGCAGTACTTC. As protein: CASSLLTGQGNNEQYF. The V gene is TRBV19, the J gene TRBJ2-7, with TRBD1 matching over 9 bases. Germline assignment: CDR1 LNHDA and CDR2 SQIVND (reference sequence). V was clipped by 6 bases and J by 5 bases; unmatched bases: 14. The CDR3 sequence is 16 residues long.

This chain joins TRBV28 and TRBJ1-2, with 9 bases matching TRBD1. The junction had 3 bases not matched to a gene; V was cut back by 6 bases and J by 4 bases. This CDR3 is 13 amino acids long. CDR1 and CDR2 from the germline V gene are MDHEN and SYDVKM. CDR3 nucleotides: TGTGCCAGCAGAACAGGGGGCGGCTATGGCTACACCTTC. Its translation is CASRTGGGYGYTF.

This clone turned up a few times. This chain connects TRBV7-2 to TRBJ2-1; perhaps TRBD2 as D (6 bases). V dropped 1 base and J dropped 0 bases, with 7 bases sitting between them. This CDR3 contains 15 residues. The germline V gene encodes CDR1 SGHTA and CDR2 FQGNSA. Here the CDR3 DNA reads TGTGCCAGCAGCTTAGGCGGGGCCTCCTACAATGAGCAGTTCTTC. Translating gives CASSLGGASYNEQFF.

The chain is built from TRBV7-8 and TRBJ2-2; 11 bases match TRBD1. V shed 10 bases, J shed 1 base, and the junction held 8 bases outside the gene matches. CDR1 is SGHVS and CDR2 is FQNEAQ in the germline V gene. There are 16 residues in the CDR3. The CDR3 region is CANTRDRGGNTGELFF. Here the CDR3 DNA reads TGTGCCAACACCCGGGACAGGGGGGGGAACACCGGGGAGCTGTTTTTT.

About this clone itself: Mismatch with germline at one junction end may stem from a read error. The J gene is TRBJ2-5, the V gene TRBV7-7, with 8 bases fitting TRBD1. The germline V gene has CDR1 SSHAT and CDR2 FNYEAQ (reference sequence). The CDR3 is made up of 15 amino acids. The CDR3 is CASKTGTGGTETQYF. Here the CDR3 DNA reads TGTGCTAGCAAGACGGGGACAGGTGGGACAGAGACCCAGTACTTC.

The chain uses TRBV21-1 and TRBJ1-2; the DNA was not used to check the table's D call, TRBD1. TRBV21-1 corresponds to a pseudogene. The CDR3 has 18 residues. The CDR3 protein is CASSKALKAGGSRYGYTF. The DNA for the CDR3 is TGTGCCAGCAGCAAAGCGCTTAAGGCAGGGGGCTCCCGGTATGGCTACACCTTC.

This chain connects TRBV27 to TRBJ1-1; 8 bases fit TRBD1. CDR1 is MNHEY and CDR2 is SMNVEV in the germline V gene (reference sequence). V was clipped by 8 bases and J by 4 bases; unmatched bases: 12. CDR3 length: 15 residues. The CDR3 sequence: CASGLPGQEGTEAFF. Here the CDR3 DNA reads TGTGCCAGCGGACTACCGGGACAGGAGGGCACTGAAGCTTTCTTT.

The rearrangement joins TRBV4-3 to TRBJ1-2; D perhaps matches TRBD1 (5 bases). The CDR3 extends over 13 amino acids. V shed 5 bases and J shed 10 bases, with 17 bases lying between them. CDR1 and CDR2 (germline): LGHNA, YSLEER. In DNA form, the CDR3 reads TGCGCCAGCAGCTCGAGAATAGGGGCTGACTACACCTTC. It encodes CASSSRIGADYTF.

The rearrangement links TRBV5-4 to TRBJ2-3; 9 bases are shared with TRBD2. CDR3 length equals 17 residues. The V segment lost 7 bases and the J segment 4 bases; nucleotides outside the gene matches: 16. Germline loops: CDR1 SGHNT, CDR2 YYREEE (reference sequence). CDR3 in amino acids: CASRTAGGPAGADTQYF. Here the CDR3 DNA reads TGTGCCAGCCGAACGGCGGGGGGGCCAGCTGGGGCAGATACGCAGTATTTT.

This clone has just one count. The chain uses TRBV19 and TRBJ1-1, with D perhaps matching TRBD1 (6 bases). In germline, CDR1 is LNHDA, CDR2 SQIVND (reference sequence). V was pared by 5 bases and J by 1 base, with 17 bases between. This CDR3 contains 16 residues. CDR3 sequence (DNA): TGTGCCAGTAGTGGGTTTACAGGGCCCCGGAACACTGAAGCTTTCTTT. Amino acid sequence: CASSGFTGPRNTEAFF.